The clone carrying this T cell receptor (beta chain) was counted only a few times. This sample is drawn from a study of blood T cells in healthy people across ages. V was pared by 7 bases and J by 5 bases, with 18 bases between. Looked up from germline, CDR1 is LGHNT and CDR2 is FRNRAP. The CDR3 contains 15 residues. Sample-barcoded 5' priming and a J-beta primer mix drove a second PCR of 7 to 11 cycles. CDR3-containing paired-end reads numbering at least 2.5 million came from each sample. TCRdb re-called the 5' RACE reads through MiXCR, storing one row per CDR3 protein. The sample lists 1,500,000 or so distinct CDR3 sequences; 35% to 45% were seen once.

Sequencing was carried out using blood. The chain combines TRBV12-5 with TRBJ2-1; no reliable D call. This clonotype was sampled from a woman under 30 in good health. DNA of the CDR3: TGTGCTAGTGTCGGCGCCCAGATAAGCCACAATGAGCAGTTCTTC. Protein: CASVGAQISHNEQFF.